This T cell receptor beta chain was profiled in a study of beta chain features in type 1 diabetes (dated by TCRdb to between 2018 and 2020). Study-level background: Mean age, gender distribution, total cell number and subset yield did not differ between patients and healthy donors. A total of 90 million to 130 million sorted cells were examined across all samples, and a strong correlation was observed between cell number per subset and RNA yield. The study compared TCRB repertoires of sorted circulating CD4+ T cell subsets between recently diagnosed type 1 diabetes patients and matched healthy donors. Naive and central memory subsets were obtained from all 30 or so donors, but regulatory and stem cell-like memory subsets were isolated from only 8 patients and roughly eight healthy donors. Here is what the overall study found, with its caveats: A moderate but significant shortening of TCRB CDR3 length was observed in type 1 diabetes patients in all four CD4+ subsets. Shorter templates might have been favored by PCR, but patient and control samples were amplified and corrected together, so both groups would have been affected equally by any skew. The naive, central memory and regulatory TCRB repertoires appeared to resemble one another more closely among patients than among healthy donors. Fewer insertions and more nucleotide deletions at VDJ recombination sites were observed in patients with type 1 diabetes, implying thymic rearrangement abnormalities. Sequencing cDNA rather than genomic DNA could over-represent highly expressing activated cells, although activation and CD3 levels did not differ between groups. HLA sub-analyses involved small numbers of individuals, so any influence of HLA type on TCRB rearrangement remained unresolved.

A single peripheral blood draw of about 116 mL on average was collected from each donor into heparinised tubes. Naive, central memory, regulatory and stem cell-like memory CD4+ T cells were sorted on a BD FACSAria II using a panel including CD45RO, CCR7, CD25, CD127, CD95 and CD27. Every sorted population had a purity above 95%. PBMCs were isolated immediately by Lymphoprep density gradient centrifugation and stained directly without culture. So that batch effects would be minimized, each experiment stained and sorted samples in pairs, pairing one healthy donor with one patient. The High Capacity cDNA Reverse Transcription Kit was used to reverse transcribe all of the isolated RNA, meaning that expressed TCRB transcripts were what got sequenced. Deep immunoSEQ sequencing was performed on naive, central memory and regulatory T cell samples, with an average of roughly 3.3 million total reads per sample. Sorted cells were lysed in RLT buffer and RNA was extracted with DNase-treated RNeasy Micro or Mini kits, depending on cell number. Each cell subset was processed separately to prevent cross-contamination, with patient and healthy donor samples processed together. TCRB sequences were amplified from cDNA with the immunoSEQ multiplex PCR, producing 87-bp fragments spanning the CDR3 region. Amplicons were sequenced on the Illumina HiSeq platform. Turning to the authors' computational methods: PCR bias was computationally corrected using synthetic template baselines, reads within Hamming distance 2 were collapsed, and singletons that could not be merged were discarded. Reads were aligned to IMGT to assign V, D and J genes, CDR3 length, and insertions or deletions at six rearrangement sites. Clonotype counts were normalized to sorted cell number within each subset before computing true diversity and Gini coefficients with the tcR R package. The overlap coefficient, calculated on TCRB nucleotide sequences, was used to measure repertoire sharing. As a proxy for the pre-selection repertoire, out-of-frame TCRB sequences from naive cells were analyzed. Sourced from immuneACCESS, this table was stored by TCRdb with only in-frame sequences that have V and J called. A share of the clones is absent; for the studies checked, an unresolved V gene accounts for under half, and the remainder has no known explanation. Clonal size and the V and J genes are those of that table, whereas D and trimming came from the DNA. Present in this sample are 200,000 to 250,000 clones, roughly 70% of which were seen just once. The ten largest clones capture about 0.05% of the sample.

This clone was counted between two and nine times. Its recognized antigen is unknown. The input lacks base qualities; no much larger clone sits a single base away. After removal of 6 bases from V and 5 bases from J, the junction retains 4 bases not matched to a gene. Including cysteine and phenylalanine, the CDR3 has 12 amino acids. Of the read, only the CDR3 DNA is kept; its 36 bases are in frame from base 1. In the germline V gene, CDR1 corresponds to SQVTM and CDR2 to ANQGSEA. This receptor chain uses TRBV29-1 and TRBJ2-1; a stretch of 7 junction bases matches TRBD2. This sequence originates from a man under 40 in good health. Material for sequencing was naive CD4+ T cells from blood. In light of the paper, this sample's cell subset or site label describes: true naive CD4+ T cells. The DNA sequence is given as TGCAGCGTGGCGGGGAGGGACAATGAGCAGTTCTTC. Translated, it reads CSVAGRDNEQFF.